These 20 T cell receptor beta chains came from one sample sequenced in a study of cytomegalovirus exposure and HLA in healthy donors. Profiling relied on immunoSEQ multiplex PCR, and the TCRdb table lists in-frame clones only, not all of them. The table lists roughly 200,000 clones, 81% of them singletons. Sequencing was carried out using PBMCs. These receptors came from a woman younger than 45 in good health and CMV-seronegative.

This clone was counted once. The V call is TRBV5-1, the J call TRBJ2-5; TRBD1 matches 8 bases. CDR1 and CDR2 (germline): SGHRS, YFSETQ. The CDR3 totals 15 residues. Germline trimming cut 1 base from V and 4 bases from J; bases unmatched to any gene: 6. Here the CDR3 reads CASSLTGGYAETQYF. The CDR3 DNA reads as TGCGCCAGCAGCTTGACAGGGGGATACGCAGAGACCCAGTACTTC. The whole variable domain, remainder taken from reference TRBV5-1 and TRBJ2-5, is KAGVTQTPRYLIKTRGQQVTLSCSPISGHRSVSWYQQTPGQGLQFLFEYFSETQRNKGNFPGRFSGRQFSNSRSEMNVSTLELGDSALYLCASSLTGGYAETQYFGPGTRLLVL.

In this sample, this clone turned up once. The chain carries TRBV11-2 and TRBJ2-7; 11 bases are a match to TRBD2. V lost 5 bases, J lost 6 bases, and 9 bases stayed unmatched. The CDR3 covers 15 residues. Looked up from germline, CDR1 is SGHAT and CDR2 is FQNNGV. DNA for the CDR3: TGTGCCAGCAGCCAAGCGGGACTAGCGGTCCTCGAGCAGTACTTC. This sequence encodes CASSQAGLAVLEQYF.

Relative to its sample, this clone is medium-sized (0.01 to 0.1%). V and J are TRBV5-1 and TRBJ1-2; TRBD1 might be the D (5 bases). CDR1 and CDR2 from the germline V gene are SGHRS and YFSETQ. Trimming took 4 bases from V and 4 from J, leaving 14 bases between them. CDR3 length equals 14 residues. This CDR3 reads CASSAETARYGYTF. CDR3 coding DNA: TGCGCCAGCAGCGCGGAGACAGCTCGCTATGGCTACACCTTC.

V is TRBV11-3 and J is TRBJ2-4, with TRBD1 identical over 7 bases. Germline-derived CDR1 and CDR2 are SGHNT and YENEEA. The CDR3 is 13 amino acids. Unmatched junction bases numbered 6, after V lost 5 bases and J lost 8 bases. The CDR3 here is CASSTHRGDIQYF. The CDR3 DNA is TGTGCCAGCAGCACTCACAGGGGTGACATTCAGTACTTC.

This clone was found a few times. The chain employs TRBV30 and TRBJ1-2, with 8 bases fitting TRBD1. Looked up from germline, CDR1 is GTSNPN and CDR2 is SVGIG (reference sequence). This CDR3 is built from 10 residues. CDR3 amino acids: CGTGGYGYTF. CDR3 in DNA: TGTGGTACAGGGGGCTATGGCTACACCTTC.

This clone was seen just once. The rearrangement joins TRBV2 to TRBJ1-5; D might be TRBD1 (5 bases). The ends were cut back, 7 bases at V and 3 bases at J, with 13 bases in the middle. The CDR3 has 14 residues. Germline values: CDR1 SNHLY, CDR2 FYNNEI. CDR3 bases: TGTGCCAGCACCCGGTCGGGGGACAATCAGCCCCAGCATTTT. Protein: CASTRSGDNQPQHF.

The chain uses TRBV5-1 and TRBJ2-7, with D unresolved. V shed 0 bases and J shed 6 bases, with 16 bases lying between them. This CDR3 is built from 15 residues. CDR1 and CDR2 (germline): SGHRS, YFSETQ. CDR3 in amino acids: CASSLAHGFSGEQYF. In DNA, the CDR3 is TGCGCCAGCAGCTTGGCCCACGGTTTTTCGGGCGAGCAGTACTTC.

This chain connects TRBV5-6 to TRBJ1-2; possibly TRBD1 for D (6 bases). This CDR3 has 13 amino acids. V was clipped by 1 base and J by 4 bases, with 8 bases between them. CDR1 and CDR2 (germline): SGHDT, YYEEEE. CDR3 in DNA: TGTGCCAGCAGCTTGAACAGGGTCTATGGCTACACCTTC. It yields the protein CASSLNRVYGYTF.

The chain joins TRBV4-1 to TRBJ1-5; no clear D. The CDR3 has 15 amino acids. Trimming shortened V by 1 base and J by 7 bases, and 14 bases separated the two germline ends. Germline CDR1 and CDR2: MGHRA and YSYEKL. Here the CDR3 reads CASSQGVTGVQPQHF. CDR3 in DNA: TGCGCCAGCAGCCAAGGGGTAACCGGGGTGCAGCCCCAGCATTTT.

Remarks on this clone: Other DNA sequences from this sample encode an identical CDR3 as well. V is TRBV5-4 and J is TRBJ2-1; the match to TRBD1 covers 10 bases. CDR3 length: 15 amino acids. V trimming: 0 bases; J trimming: 4 bases; junction bases outside the gene matches: 1. Per germline, CDR1 SGHNT and CDR2 YYREEE (reference sequence). CDR3 loop: CASSLGQGAYNEQFF. The CDR3 coding sequence is TGTGCCAGCAGCTTGGGACAGGGGGCGTACAATGAGCAGTTCTTC. The full variable domain, completed using reference TRBV5-4 and TRBJ2-1, is ETGVTQSPTHLIKTRGQQVTLRCSSQSGHNTVSWYQQALGQGPQFIFQYYREEENGRGNFPPRFSGLQFPNYSSELNVNALELDDSALYLCASSLGQGAYNEQFFGPGTRLTVL.

The chain carries TRBV30 and TRBJ1-5, with D possibly TRBD1 on 6 matching bases. The CDR3 is made up of 15 amino acids. Germline CDR1 is GTSNPN and CDR2 is SVGIG (reference sequence). The germline V and J ends were trimmed by 0 bases and 4 bases, with 13 bases remaining between them. The CDR3 spells CAWSVRGASNQPQHF. The DNA for the CDR3 is TGTGCCTGGAGTGTCCGGGGGGCCTCTAATCAGCCCCAGCATTTT.

V usage is TRBV28 and J usage is TRBJ1-5, with unresolved D. The V gene lost 10 bases and the J gene lost 1 base, with 11 bases spanning the gap. The CDR3 has 13 residues. Germline V gene sequence: CDR1 MDHEN, CDR2 SYDVKM. The CDR3 here is CANSGGSNQPQHF. DNA for the CDR3: TGTGCCAACTCAGGAGGGAGCAATCAGCCCCAGCATTTT.

This clone was seen at least ten times. The chain carries TRBV25-1 and TRBJ1-3, with D possibly matching TRBD1 (5 bases). CDR3 length equals 14 residues. Trimming left V 10 bases short and J 0 bases short, with 13 bases between. Germline V CDR1 and CDR2: MGHDK, SYGVNS. CDR3: CATTDRYSGNTIYF. The CDR3 DNA reads TGTGCCACCACAGACAGATACTCTGGAAACACCATATATTTT. The entire variable domain, with the rest obtained from reference TRBV25-1 and TRBJ1-3, is as follows: EADIYQTPRYLVIGTGKKITLECSQTMGHDKMYWYQQDPGMELHLIHYSYGVNSTEKGDLSSESTVSRIRTEHFPLTLESARPSHTSQYLCATTDRYSGNTIYFGEGSWLTVV.

The chain couples TRBV19 to TRBJ2-2; no reliable D call. Trimming pared 1 base from V and 2 bases from J, leaving 11 bases between. CDR3 length: 16 amino acids. Germline V gene data show CDR1 as LNHDA and CDR2 as SQIVND (reference sequence). The CDR3 sequence: CASSIAGIINTGELFF. For the CDR3, the DNA is TGTGCCAGTAGTATAGCAGGAATCATTAACACCGGGGAGCTGTTTTTT.

The V gene is TRBV6-1, the J gene TRBJ1-1; TRBD1 is a possible D gene (5 bases). There are 13 residues in the CDR3. Germline V gene data show CDR1 as MNHNS and CDR2 as SASEGT. The germline V and J ends were trimmed by 7 bases and 6 bases, with 15 bases remaining between them. This chain's CDR3 is CASTPTGGSEAFF. DNA of the CDR3: TGTGCCAGCACCCCTACGGGGGGATCTGAAGCTTTCTTT.

The chain combines TRBV6-6 with TRBJ2-4; tentatively, D is TRBD2 (6 bases). Germline-derived CDR1 and CDR2 are MNHNY and SVGAGI (reference sequence). The CDR3 is 16 amino acids. The V end was cut by 6 bases, the J end by 0 bases, with 15 bases between. CDR3 in DNA: TGTGCCAGCAGCCACGGGGCGGGACTAGCCAAAAACATTCAGTACTTC. Translated, it gives CASSHGAGLAKNIQYF.

The chain recombines TRBV6-5 with TRBJ2-3; D is possibly TRBD1 (6 bases). Germline loops: CDR1 MNHEY, CDR2 SVGAGI. This CDR3 spans 13 amino acids. V was shortened by 5 bases and J by 9 bases, with 15 bases between the two germline ends. The CDR3 spells CASSNRGTPTQYF. CDR3 coding DNA: TGTGCCAGCAGTAATAGGGGGACCCCAACGCAGTATTTT.

The chain links TRBV18 to TRBJ2-4; 7 positions agree with TRBD1. Germline V gene sequence: CDR1 KGHSH, CDR2 LQKENI. The CDR3 sequence is 17 residues long. V shed 5 bases, J shed 0 bases, and the junction held 10 bases outside the gene matches. The CDR3 protein is CASSGLGQKEAKNIQYF. CDR3 sequence (DNA): TGTGCCAGCTCAGGGTTGGGACAGAAAGAAGCCAAAAACATTCAGTACTTC.

The gene calls are TRBV2 and TRBJ1-4; unclear D gene. This CDR3 region has 16 residues. Germline values: CDR1 SNHLY, CDR2 FYNNEI. The ends were cut back, 4 bases at V and 1 base at J, with 13 bases in the middle. The CDR3 sequence is CASSATGRGTNEKLFF. The CDR3 bases are TGTGCCAGCAGTGCGACCGGGCGGGGAACTAATGAAAAACTGTTTTTT.

This sequence joins TRBV7-2 and TRBJ1-6; D call uncertain. In germline, CDR1 is SGHTA, CDR2 FQGNSA. The CDR3 consists of 15 residues. V was cut by 1 base and J by 5 bases, with 9 bases left in between. Here the CDR3 reads CASSLGYGNNSPLHF. The CDR3 nucleotides are TGTGCCAGCAGCTTAGGATACGGTAATAATTCACCCCTCCACTTT.